The 20 T cell receptor beta chains reported below all come from one sample, sequenced in a study of T-cell memory formation after mild COVID-19. TCRdb re-called the 5' RACE reads with MiXCR, one entry per CDR3 protein. The sample records about 250,000 distinct CDR3 sequences, 15% to 20% being singletons. The sample was PBMCs or a T cell subset sorted from them (not recorded which). The receptors derive from a man younger than 30 who had mild COVID-19 (a few samples of this study predate the infection). Cell type and time point are not known.

There are a few counts of this clonotype. The genes are TRBV12-3 or TRBV12-4 and TRBJ2-3, with TRBD2 as a possible D gene (6 bases). The CDR3 consists of 12 residues. Deletions cut 6 bases from V and 4 bases from J, with 8 bases between. CDR3 DNA sequence: TGTGCCAGCAGGACTAGGTCAGATACGCAGTATTTT. Its translation is CASRTRSDTQYF.

This clonotype has a handful of counts. This sequence joins TRBV5-1 and TRBJ2-5; D unclear. The CDR3 has 14 amino acids. The V gene lost 0 bases and the J gene lost 6 bases, with 12 bases spanning the gap. CDR1 and CDR2 (germline): SGHRS, YFSETQ. As DNA, the CDR3 is TGCGCCAGCAGCTTGGATGGGATGGGGAAGACCCAGTACTTC. This codes for CASSLDGMGKTQYF.

The gene calls are TRBV4-2 and TRBJ2-1; D is uncertain. The CDR3 has 13 amino acids. Looked up from germline, CDR1 is LGHNA and CDR2 is YNFKEQ. With 1 base removed from V and 5 bases from J, the gap between germline ends came to 6 bases. DNA for the CDR3: TGTGCCAGCAGCCAAGCGACCCACAATGAGCAGTTCTTC. The encoded protein is CASSQATHNEQFF.

The chain carries TRBV7-2 and TRBJ2-3; 9 bases match TRBD2. CDR1 and CDR2 (germline): SGHTA, FQGNSA. Unmatched junction bases numbered 10, after V lost 4 bases and J lost 5 bases. This CDR3 has 16 residues. The CDR3, as DNA: TGTGCCAGCAGCTCCATTAGGCGGGGGGGCCGAGATACGCAGTATTTT. This translates into CASSSIRRGGRDTQYF.

This clonotype has only a few counts. The genes are TRBV20-1 and TRBJ1-5, with D unresolved. The V end lost 6 bases, the J end lost 1 base, and 10 bases lay between the germline ends. The germline V gene encodes CDR1 DFQATT and CDR2 SNEGSKA (reference sequence). This CDR3 comprises 13 residues. CDR3 bases: TGCAGTGCGGAGACGAGCAGCAATCAGCCCCAGCATTTT. Translated: CSAETSSNQPQHF.

This clonotype has just a few counts. This chain uses TRBV2 with TRBJ2-7; weak D call: TRBD2 (6 bases). V lost 10 bases and J lost 5, with 15 bases in between. CDR1 is SNHLY and CDR2 is FYNNEI in the germline V gene. The CDR3 is made up of 12 amino acids. The CDR3 spells CATRSEGDEQYF. The DNA of the CDR3 is TGTGCCACCCGTTCGGAGGGCGACGAGCAGTACTTC.

The chain employs TRBV5-1 and TRBJ1-3; D may be TRBD1 (6 bases). The germline V gene encodes CDR1 SGHRS and CDR2 YFSETQ. There are 16 residues in the CDR3. Trimming removed 2 bases at V and 4 bases at J, with 16 bases between. In nucleotides, the CDR3 is TGCGCCAGCAGCTTAAGCGTGGGGGGCGACGGAAACACCATATATTTT. It translates to CASSLSVGGDGNTIYF.

V and J are TRBV29-1 and TRBJ1-5; D remains ambiguous. V was clipped by 4 bases and J by 4 bases, with 8 bases between them. CDR1 and CDR2 from the germline V gene are SQVTM and ANQGSEA. CDR3 length: 12 amino acids. The chain's CDR3 is CSVGAENQPQHF. The CDR3 DNA sequence: TGCAGCGTTGGGGCGGAGAATCAGCCCCAGCATTTT.

This clonotype was observed a few times. This rearrangement joins TRBV7-3 to TRBJ2-3, with 9 positions matching TRBD2. This CDR3 is built from 14 residues. V lost 5 bases to trimming and J lost 7 bases; unmatched junction nucleotides: 7. Germline-derived CDR1 and CDR2 are SGHTA and FQGTGA. CDR3 in DNA: TGTGCCAGCAGCCCAACAGCGGGGGGAAATACGCAGTATTTT. This sequence encodes CASSPTAGGNTQYF.

This sequence joins TRBV7-2 and TRBJ2-3, with 7 bases aligning to TRBD1. Germline V gene data show CDR1 as SGHTA and CDR2 as FQGNSA. The CDR3 is made up of 16 amino acids. Losses at the gene ends were 1 base for V and 0 bases for J; bases not matched to a gene: 4. The CDR3 nucleotides read TGTGCCAGCAGCTTAGTGACAGGGCTCAGCACAGATACGCAGTATTTT. Protein: CASSLVTGLSTDTQYF.

This chain uses TRBV3-1 with TRBJ1-2, with D maybe TRBD1 (5 bases). V lost 3 bases and J lost 6, with 17 bases in between. The germline CDR1 and CDR2 sequences are LGHDT and YNNKEL (reference sequence). This CDR3 spans 15 amino acids. This CDR3 reads CASSQNQAGLDGYTF. CDR3 DNA: TGTGCCAGCAGCCAGAATCAGGCAGGGCTCGATGGCTACACCTTC.

This clonotype has more than one count but fewer than ten. V and J are TRBV7-6 and TRBJ2-3; no clear D. V lost 5 bases, J lost 5 bases, and 20 bases lay in between. The germline V gene encodes CDR1 SGHVS and CDR2 FNYEAQ. The CDR3 is made up of 16 amino acids. CDR3 region: CASSPRFDASRDTQYF. CDR3 nucleotide sequence: TGTGCCAGCAGCCCCCGTTTCGACGCATCAAGAGATACGCAGTATTTT.

This clonotype was detected a few times. The rearrangement links TRBV5-6 to TRBJ2-5; unclear D gene. The CDR3 runs to 13 residues. The V and J ends lost 2 bases and 0 bases respectively, with 5 bases between them. The germline V gene encodes CDR1 SGHDT and CDR2 YYEEEE. In DNA form, the CDR3 reads TGTGCCAGCAGCTTTCCGTACCAAGAGACCCAGTACTTC. It codes for CASSFPYQETQYF.

The rearrangement links TRBV29-1 to TRBJ1-2; D gene ambiguous. The germline V gene has CDR1 SQVTM and CDR2 ANQGSEA. The CDR3 spans 12 residues. Trimming took off 4 bases at V and 2 bases at J, with 8 bases between the two ends. The DNA for the CDR3 is TGCAGCGTTGTGTCCGGGAACTATGGCTACACCTTC. Translating it yields CSVVSGNYGYTF.

V usage is TRBV19 and J usage is TRBJ2-4, with 8 nucleotides matching TRBD1. With V trimmed by 5 bases and J by 1 base, 10 bases remained unmatched. The CDR3 loop spans 17 amino acids. Germline values: CDR1 LNHDA, CDR2 SQIVND (reference sequence). The CDR3 nucleotides are TGTGCCAGTAGTCGGGACAGGTCCCTAATGGCCAAAAACATTCAGTACTTC. It yields the protein CASSRDRSLMAKNIQYF.

The chain employs TRBV3-1 and TRBJ2-2, with D perhaps matching TRBD2 (6 bases). The CDR3 contains 15 residues. Germline values: CDR1 LGHDT, CDR2 YNNKEL (reference sequence). Trimming pared 1 base from V and 3 bases from J, leaving 9 bases between. The CDR3 sequence: CASSQGGADTGELFF. For the CDR3, the DNA is TGTGCCAGCAGCCAAGGCGGGGCGGACACCGGGGAGCTGTTTTTT.

This clonotype was seen more than once but under ten times. The chain joins TRBV6-2 or TRBV6-3 to TRBJ1-1; D unresolved. The V end was cut by 7 bases, the J end by 5 bases, with 14 bases between. The CDR3 consists of 13 residues. The V gene's germline CDR1 is MNHEY and CDR2 SVGEGT. The CDR3, as DNA: TGTGCCAGCAATACGTGGGTGGGGACTGAAGCTTTCTTT. The encoded protein is CASNTWVGTEAFF.

This clonotype showed up many times. The chain has TRBV4-3 and TRBJ2-1; 7 nucleotides agree with TRBD1. The CDR3 loop spans 14 amino acids. With 4 bases clipped from V and 1 base from J, the junction kept 1 base outside the gene matches. In germline, CDR1 is LGHNA, CDR2 YSLEER. The CDR3 nucleotides are TGCGCCAGCAGCCGACAGGGTTCCTACAATGAGCAGTTCTTC. Translation gives CASSRQGSYNEQFF.

This clonotype came up a few times. The chain couples TRBV4-2 to TRBJ1-2; D unclear. Germline V lookup: CDR1 LGHNA, CDR2 YNFKEQ. Deletions cut 0 bases from V and 7 bases from J, with 12 bases between. There are 14 residues in the CDR3. DNA for the CDR3: TGTGCCAGCAGCCAAGATGCAGGTCGCGCTGGCTACACCTTC. It is translated as CASSQDAGRAGYTF.

The sample holds many counts of this clonotype. This chain links TRBV5-5 with TRBJ2-5; D may correspond to TRBD1 or TRBD2 (5 bases each). The germline V and J ends were trimmed by 7 bases and 4 bases, with 17 bases remaining between them. CDR1 and CDR2 from the germline V gene are SGHKS and YYEKEE (reference sequence). The length of the CDR3 is 14 residues. Here the CDR3 DNA reads TGTGCCAGCGGTCACGAGGGGACCGGAGAGACCCAGTACTTC. It specifies CASGHEGTGETQYF.